The text below deals with one T cell receptor (beta chain). The data stem from a study of cytomegalovirus exposure and HLA in healthy donors. The study ran its PCR with 60 Vbeta and 13 Jbeta primers. Data came from immunoSEQ multiplex PCR; TCRdb stores just in-frame clones and leaves some out. Found here are under 200,000 clones, around 80% of them singletons; the top ten hold about 0.8%. V trimming: 4 bases; J trimming: 5 bases; junction bases outside the gene matches: 4. This CDR3 has 15 residues. The germline V gene encodes CDR1 LGHNA and CDR2 YNFKEQ. The rearrangement links TRBV4-2 to TRBJ2-1; 11 bases line up with TRBD2. The sequence was collected from a woman under 30 in good health and CMV-seronegative. Material for sequencing was PBMCs. In DNA, the CDR3 is TGTGCCAGCAGCCTGACTAGCGGGAATGACAATGAGCAGTTCTTC. Residues: CASSLTSGNDNEQFF.